The 23 T cell receptor beta chains below come from one sample, sequenced in a study of beta chain features in type 1 diabetes. Every isolated RNA sample was fully reverse transcribed, so sequencing captured expressed TCRB transcripts. Sequencing was performed with immunoSEQ multiplex PCR; in TCRdb, only in-frame clones are kept and a portion is missing. Of around 310,000 clones in the sample, 11% are singletons; the top ten hold 0.015% to 0.02%. The sequencing sample was made of naive CD4+ T cells from blood. These receptor sequences come from a woman aged 25 to 45 in good health.

The V call is TRBV5-1, the J call TRBJ1-2; D might be TRBD1 (5 bases). Per germline, CDR1 SGHRS and CDR2 YFSETQ. This CDR3 contains 14 residues. Deletions cut 3 bases from V and 7 bases from J, with 16 bases between. CDR3: CASSSDSTGLGYTF. Written as DNA, the CDR3 is TGCGCCAGCAGCTCAGACAGCACGGGTCTTGGCTACACCTTC.

This clone was seen a handful of times. The V and J genes are TRBV15 and TRBJ2-4; a weak D match, TRBD1 (5 bases). There are 15 residues in the CDR3. Germline CDR1 LNHNV, CDR2 YYDKDF (reference sequence). V was clipped by 8 bases and J by 3 bases, with 17 bases between them. Here the CDR3 reads CATDESGAGKNIQYF. As DNA, the CDR3 is TGTGCCACCGATGAGTCTGGGGCCGGCAAAAACATTCAGTACTTC.

This clone has a handful of counts. The chain recombines TRBV14 with TRBJ2-1, with D unresolved. Trimming removed 4 bases at V and 6 bases at J, with 4 bases between. The germline gives CDR1 SGHDN, CDR2 FVKESK. The CDR3 totals 11 residues. The CDR3 spells CASSRLNEQFF. The CDR3 DNA reads as TGTGCCAGCAGCCGGCTCAATGAGCAGTTCTTC.

Only a few counts were recorded for this clone. The chain carries TRBV25-1 and TRBJ2-1; D is unclear. Trimming cost V 4 bases and J 8 bases, with 12 bases left between them. Germline lookup yields CDR1 MGHDK and CDR2 SYGVNS. The CDR3 loop spans 13 amino acids. This CDR3 is CASSVTSRHEQFF. In nucleotides, the CDR3 is TGTGCCAGCAGTGTAACCAGCAGGCATGAGCAGTTCTTC.

This clone was seen more than once but under ten times. The chain joins TRBV27 to TRBJ1-2; tentative D call: TRBD1 (5 bases). Germline V CDR1 and CDR2: MNHEY, SMNVEV (reference sequence). Trimming took 5 bases from V and 0 from J, leaving 16 bases between them. This CDR3 contains 16 residues. The CDR3 sequence is CASSTSWRGANYGYTF. The DNA of the CDR3 is TGTGCCAGCAGTACCTCGTGGAGGGGAGCTAACTATGGCTACACCTTC.

A remark on this clone: Mismatch with germline at one junction end may stem from a read error. This chain connects TRBV7-2 to TRBJ1-2; TRBD1 is a possible D gene (5 bases). The CDR3 totals 15 residues. Germline assignment: CDR1 SGHTA and CDR2 FQGNSA. For the CDR3, the DNA is TGTGCCAGCAGCCTAGCCTCCGGGACTGACTATGGCTACACCTTC. This encodes CASSLASGTDYGYTF.

To note about this clone: The same CDR3 can be traced to other DNA sequences in this sample. The gene calls are TRBV18 and TRBJ2-2; no clear D. Trimming cost V 4 bases and J 0 bases, with 9 bases left between them. The CDR3 runs 15 residues. The germline V gene has CDR1 KGHSH and CDR2 LQKENI. The CDR3 nucleotides are TGTGCCAGCTCACGGAGTGGTACGAACACCGGGGAGCTGTTTTTT. Its protein is CASSRSGTNTGELFF.

The gene calls are TRBV25-1 and TRBJ1-1; 8 bases agree with TRBD1. Germline CDR1 and CDR2: MGHDK and SYGVNS. The CDR3 contains 14 residues. V lost 5 bases to trimming and J lost 1 base; unmatched junction nucleotides: 3. The CDR3 reads CASSLTGGNTEAFF. The CDR3 DNA is TGTGCCAGCAGTTTAACAGGGGGGAACACTGAAGCTTTCTTT. The full variable domain, in which reference TRBV25-1 and TRBJ1-1 provide the parts outside the CDR3, is EADIYQTPRYLVIGTGKKITLECSQTMGHDKMYWYQQDPGMELHLIHYSYGVNSTEKGDLSSESTVSRIRTEHFPLTLESARPSHTSQYLCASSLTGGNTEAFFGQGTRLTVV.

This clone was picked up a small number of times. This chain links TRBV5-1 with TRBJ2-2; TRBD1 matches 9 bases. After removal of 4 bases from V and 3 bases from J, the junction contained 7 bases not matched to a gene. The germline V gene has CDR1 SGHRS and CDR2 YFSETQ. The CDR3 is 16 amino acids. Here the CDR3 reads CASSKTGGEDTGELFF. In DNA, the CDR3 is TGCGCCAGCAGCAAAACAGGGGGCGAGGACACCGGGGAGCTGTTTTTT.

There are a few counts of this clone. The V call is TRBV27, the J call TRBJ1-5, with D possibly matching TRBD1 (5 bases). V was trimmed by 6 bases and J by 5 bases, leaving 14 bases between them. Per germline, CDR1 MNHEY and CDR2 SMNVEV (reference sequence). CDR3 length: 14 amino acids. The DNA for the CDR3 is TGTGCCAGCAGCCGCCGGGAGGGGCATCAGCCCCAGCATTTT. It codes for CASSRREGHQPQHF.

The table lists this clone with a few counts. This sequence joins TRBV11-2 and TRBJ2-6, with TRBD1 matching over 9 bases. Germline V gives CDR1 SGHAT, CDR2 FQNNGV. The CDR3 runs 18 residues. J gave up 0 bases and V 5 bases, and 8 bases lay outside the gene matches. In DNA form, the CDR3 reads TGTGCCAGCAGCCCGGGAAGGGGACAGGGCTCTGGGGCCAACGTCCTGACTTTC. As protein: CASSPGRGQGSGANVLTF.

The genes are TRBV4-3 and TRBJ1-5; D unresolved. CDR1 and CDR2 from the germline V gene are LGHNA and YSLEER. Trimming removed 4 bases at V and 9 bases at J, with 16 bases between. The CDR3 has 14 amino acids. In nucleotides, the CDR3 is TGCGCCAGCAGCCGAGGACTTTTAGGTTCGCCCCAGCATTTT. Translated, it gives CASSRGLLGSPQHF.

The chain recombines TRBV6-1 with TRBJ2-3; TRBD2 matches at 8 bases. Germline CDR1 is MNHNS and CDR2 is SASEGT. V lost 8 bases and J lost 10; bases outside the gene matches: 17. There are 15 residues in the CDR3. DNA of the CDR3: TGTGCCAGCGGAACGGGGTCAGCGGGGGAGGCCGCGCAGTATTTT. This translates into CASGTGSAGEAAQYF.

The rearrangement links TRBV28 to TRBJ2-1, with TRBD1 matching over 9 bases. V lost 4 bases to trimming and J lost 3 bases; unmatched junction nucleotides: 4. Germline V lookup: CDR1 MDHEN, CDR2 SYDVKM. The CDR3 is made up of 15 amino acids. The CDR3, as DNA: TGTGCCAGCAGTTCCCCGGGACAGGGCTACAATGAGCAGTTCTTC. This gives the protein CASSSPGQGYNEQFF.

This clone has a handful of counts. The CDR3 loop reads CASSLGGRSNQPQHF. CDR3 nucleotide sequence: TGTGCCAGCAGCTTGGGCGGGCGGAGCAATCAGCCCCAGCATTTT. The chain is built from TRBV5-6 and TRBJ1-5; D not certain. The V and J ends lost 0 bases and 1 base respectively, with 8 bases between them. This CDR3 is 15 amino acids long. Per the germline V gene, CDR1 is SGHDT and CDR2 is YYEEEE.

The J gene is TRBJ1-2, the V gene TRBV23-1; 7 nucleotides agree with TRBD1. TRBV23-1 is assigned to the ORF class and has an uncertain function. The CDR3 loop spans 14 amino acids. Trimming removed 3 bases from V and 6 bases from J; junction bases left unmatched: 7. The CDR3 region has the DNA TGCGCCAGCAGTCATCCCACCGGGACAGATGGCTACACCTTC. The encoded protein is CASSHPTGTDGYTF.

The V call is TRBV5-1, the J call TRBJ2-7, with 8 positions matching TRBD1. V dropped 4 bases and J dropped 5; count of bases not matched to a gene: 11. CDR3 length equals 15 residues. Germline CDR1 SGHRS, CDR2 YFSETQ. CDR3 amino acids: CASSRDRGSGNEQYF. Written as DNA, the CDR3 is TGCGCCAGCAGCAGAGACAGGGGATCAGGGAACGAGCAGTACTTC.

The chain carries TRBV7-2 and TRBJ2-6, with 8 bases identical to TRBD1. CDR1 is SGHTA, CDR2 FQGNSA, per germline. V trimming: 7 bases; J trimming: 4 bases; junction bases outside the gene matches: 6. This CDR3 spans 15 amino acids. The CDR3 is CASNGQGAGANVLTF. DNA of the CDR3: TGTGCCAGCAACGGACAGGGAGCCGGGGCCAACGTCCTGACTTTC.

V usage is TRBV5-4 and J usage is TRBJ2-3; D might be TRBD1 (5 bases). Germline V gene sequence: CDR1 SGHNT, CDR2 YYREEE (reference sequence). V shed 3 bases and J shed 4 bases, with 12 bases lying between them. This CDR3 region has 14 residues. The CDR3 here is CASSSQGGPDTQYF. The CDR3 DNA is TGTGCCAGCAGCTCCCAGGGTGGTCCAGATACGCAGTATTTT.

Note on this clone: The identical CDR3 is also encoded by other nucleotide sequences in the sample. V gene TRBV6-5 combines with J gene TRBJ2-7; 7 nucleotides match TRBD1. This CDR3 comprises 12 residues. V shed 2 bases and J 7 bases; nucleotides not matched to a gene: 2. The germline V gene encodes CDR1 MNHEY and CDR2 SVGAGI. The CDR3 region is CASSYPGGEQYF. CDR3 in DNA: TGTGCCAGCAGTTACCCAGGGGGAGAGCAGTACTTC.

This clone has only a few counts. V and J are TRBV4-3 and TRBJ2-3; 12 nucleotides agree with TRBD1. V was clipped by 1 base and J by 4 bases; unmatched bases: 9. The CDR3 is 18 amino acids. The germline V gene has CDR1 LGHNA and CDR2 YSLEER. The CDR3 sequence: CASSQVGTGGVFADTQYF. The CDR3 nucleotides read TGCGCCAGCAGCCAAGTTGGGACAGGGGGCGTGTTTGCAGATACGCAGTATTTT.

The chain couples TRBV7-9 to TRBJ2-2; D not certain. This CDR3 has 14 amino acids. V dropped 4 bases and J dropped 0 bases, with 6 bases sitting between them. Germline values: CDR1 SEHNR, CDR2 FQNEAQ (reference sequence). CDR3 amino acids: CASSSRANTGELFF. Here the CDR3 DNA reads TGTGCCAGCAGCTCCCGGGCGAACACCGGGGAGCTGTTTTTT.

This clone was picked up a small number of times. The gene calls are TRBV18 and TRBJ2-3; D not resolved. V lost 4 bases and J lost 0, with 2 bases in between. This CDR3 has 12 amino acids. Germline V gene data show CDR1 as KGHSH and CDR2 as LQKENI. The CDR3 sequence: CASSLSTDTQYF. Here the CDR3 DNA reads TGTGCCAGCTCACTAAGCACAGATACGCAGTATTTT.